The rows below give T cell receptor beta chains drawn from one sample of a study of shared clonotypes between healthy human individuals. Libraries were prepared by immunoSEQ multiplex PCR; TCRdb keeps only in-frame clonotypes and omits some of them. Of fewer than 3 million clones listed, about 90% were seen once; the top ten hold 0.37%. Sequencing was done on a sample of naive CD4+ T cells from PBMCs. These TCRs come from a man aged 18 to 35 in good health. Some clones in this sample may be carry-over from other donors' samples. Each CDR3 is given with its conserved first and last residue. A D gene is named only where the DNA matches it firmly. Clone size, where shown, is once, few, many, or a class for clones that have expanded.

d_call j_call cdr3_length clone_size v_call cdr3_nt cdr3_aa
TRBD1 TRBJ2-7 13 . TRBV6-6 TGTGCCAGCGGGACAGGGAAAATTTACGAGCAGTACTTC CASGTGKIYEQYF
. TRBJ1-2 12 . TRBV15 TGTGCCACCAGCACGAACTCGGAAGAGGGGTTTTTC CATSTNSEEGFF
TRBD2 TRBJ2-7 16 . TRBV4-1 TGCGCCAGCAGCCAAGATCCTAGCGGGAGGTCCTACGAGCAGTACTTC CASSQDPSGRSYEQYF
. TRBJ2-2 16 . TRBV7-3 TGTGCCAGCAGCCGACAGAGACCCCGGAACACCGGGGAGCTGTTTTTT CASSRQRPRNTGELFF
. TRBJ2-5 13 . TRBV7-9 TGTGCCAGCGGCCGACTAGTTGAAGAGACCCAGTACTTC CASGRLVEETQYF
TRBD2 TRBJ2-3 15 . TRBV30 TGTGCCTGGAGGGGACTAGCGGGAGGGACAGATACGCAGTATTTT CAWRGLAGGTDTQYF
TRBD2 TRBJ2-1 13 . TRBV5-1 TGCGCCAGCAGTGGGACTAGGGAAAATGAGCAGTTCTTC CASSGTRENEQFF
TRBD2 TRBJ2-7 15 . TRBV6-5 TGTGCCAGCAGTTCCCCGGGGCGACTAGCGGGCGAGCAGTACTTC CASSSPGRLAGEQYF
. TRBJ2-3 14 . TRBV5-1 TGCGCCAGCTACAGCGCCCGGGACACAGATACGCAGTATTTT CASYSARDTDTQYF
. TRBJ2-7 14 . TRBV7-2 TGTGCCAGCAGCTTAGGGACCTACTCCTACGAGCAGTACTTC CASSLGTYSYEQYF
TRBD2 TRBJ2-1 15 . TRBV7-9 TGTGCCAGCAGCCTAGCGGGAGAGGGTCGGCATGAGCAGTTCTTC CASSLAGEGRHEQFF
. TRBJ1-3 11 . TRBV6-5 TGTGCCAGCAGTGGACTAAACACCATATATTTT CASSGLNTIYF
. TRBJ2-2 13 . TRBV2 TGTGCCAGTAACGGAGAAAACACCGGGGAGCTGTTTTTT CASNGENTGELFF
. TRBJ1-6 14 . TRBV7-9 TGTGCCAGCATGAGGGCCACCGAATTCTCACCCCTCCACTTT CASMRATEFSPLHF
. TRBJ2-3 13 once TRBV27 TGTGCCAGCAGTTTTCGCCCCGGGGATACGCAGTATTTT CASSFRPGDTQYF
. TRBJ2-1 15 . TRBV5-1 TGCGCCAGCAGCTTCGTGGCGGATTCCTACAATGAGCAGTTCTTC CASSFVADSYNEQFF
TRBD1 TRBJ1-4 14 . TRBV7-8 TGTGCCAGCAGCAGACAGGGACGGGATGAAAAACTGTTTTTT CASSRQGRDEKLFF
. TRBJ2-1 16 . TRBV28 TGTGCCAGCAGCCTGCTGTTTCAGACCCGGGGCAATGAGCAGTTCTTC CASSLLFQTRGNEQFF